This is a list of T cell receptor beta chains from one sample in a study of CD8+ T cells in alopecia areata. Data came from immunoSEQ multiplex PCR; TCRdb stores just in-frame clones and leaves some out. The sample includes around 70,000 clones, roughly 28% seen only once; the top ten take around 14%. Sample: CD8+ T cells sorted from blood, taken at week 4, from a patient treated with tofacitinib. All receptors come from a human donor with alopecia areata. The CDR3 runs from the conserved cysteine through the conserved F or W. Fields, in order: V gene, J gene, D gene, clone size, CDR3 DNA, CDR3 protein. D genes are given only for firm matches. The size of a clone is reported for some rows only, either as once, few or many, or as a class for expanded clones.

V: TRBV5-6
J: TRBJ1-1
D: .
size: few
DNA: TGTGCCAGCAGCTTGCGGTCTGTTGCTTTCTTT
CDR3: CASSLRSVAFF

V: TRBV5-1
J: TRBJ1-2
D: .
size: .
DNA: TGCGCCAGCAGCTTGACTTCGGCGGGGGATTATGGCTACACCTTC
CDR3: CASSLTSAGDYGYTF

V: TRBV11-2
J: TRBJ2-2
D: .
size: few
DNA: TGTGCCAGCAGCTTAGTGGGCGGCGGGGAGCTGTTTTTT
CDR3: CASSLVGGGELFF

V: TRBV11-2
J: TRBJ2-4
D: .
size: .
DNA: TGTGCCAGCACCTTTGAGGGTAGGGTAGCCAAAAACATTCAGTACTTC
CDR3: CASTFEGRVAKNIQYF

V: TRBV29-1
J: TRBJ2-7
D: TRBD1
size: .
DNA: TGCAGCGCAACAAGGGGGCCAGGGGAGCAGTACTTC
CDR3: CSATRGPGEQYF

V: TRBV19
J: TRBJ2-7
D: TRBD2
size: few
DNA: TGTGCCGTGGAAGCGGGAGACTCCTACGAGCAGTACTTC
CDR3: CAVEAGDSYEQYF

V: TRBV29-1
J: TRBJ1-2
D: .
size: few
DNA: TGCAGCGTTGGACGGGGGTCCACAAGGGAGAACTATGGCTACACCTTC
CDR3: CSVGRGSTRENYGYTF

V: TRBV9
J: TRBJ2-5
D: TRBD2
size: .
DNA: TGTGCCAGCAGCGTAGGTTTAGCGGGAGAGGAGACCCAGTACTTC
CDR3: CASSVGLAGEETQYF

V: TRBV16
J: TRBJ1-1
D: .
size: few
DNA: TGTGCCAGCAGCCATCCCTCCCTTAACAGGGAATACACTGAAGCTTTCTTT
CDR3: CASSHPSLNREYTEAFF

V: TRBV29-1
J: TRBJ2-3
D: .
size: few
DNA: TGCAGCGTTGATGAGGGGTCTACGAGGGGATACACAGATACGCAGTATTTT
CDR3: CSVDEGSTRGYTDTQYF

V: TRBV7-9
J: TRBJ2-7
D: .
size: .
DNA: TGTGCCAGCAGCTTAGCCAGCTCCTACGAGCAGTACTTC
CDR3: CASSLASSYEQYF

V: TRBV6-1
J: TRBJ1-2
D: .
size: few
DNA: TGTGCCAGCCCGCGGGCAGGACCGATGGACTATGGCTACACCTTC
CDR3: CASPRAGPMDYGYTF

V: TRBV5-4
J: TRBJ1-4
D: .
size: .
DNA: TGTGCCAGCAGTTATGAAGCAGGGGTTGGGGAAAAACTGTTTTTT
CDR3: CASSYEAGVGEKLFF

V: TRBV30
J: TRBJ2-5
D: .
size: .
DNA: TGTGCCTGGAGTAACCCCGGGGAGACCCAGTACTTC
CDR3: CAWSNPGETQYF

V: TRBV10-3
J: TRBJ2-1
D: .
size: few
DNA: TGTGCCAGCAAGCCGTGGGGAGGTGACAATGAGCAGTTCTTC
CDR3: CASKPWGGDNEQFF

V: TRBV27
J: TRBJ2-7
D: .
size: .
DNA: TGTGCCAGCAGTACAGGGTCCTACGAGCAGTACTTC
CDR3: CASSTGSYEQYF

V: TRBV27
J: TRBJ1-5
D: TRBD1
size: .
DNA: TGTGCCAGCAGTACAAACAGGGGCGGCAATCAGCCCCAGCATTTT
CDR3: CASSTNRGGNQPQHF

V: TRBV9
J: TRBJ1-5
D: .
size: few
DNA: TGTGCCAGCAGTGACGGCGGGGGTCAGCCCCAGCATTTT
CDR3: CASSDGGGQPQHF

V: TRBV19
J: TRBJ1-1
D: .
size: few
DNA: TGTGCCAGTAGCCAGGACAGGAACACTGAAGCTTTCTTT
CDR3: CASSQDRNTEAFF

V: TRBV6-5
J: TRBJ2-3
D: .
size: few
DNA: TGTGCCAGCAGCAACTTCCGGCTAGTCACGCAGTATTTT
CDR3: CASSNFRLVTQYF

V: TRBV2
J: TRBJ2-1
D: TRBD1
size: .
DNA: TGTGCCAGCAGGACAGGGGTTGGTAATGAGCAGTTCTTC
CDR3: CASRTGVGNEQFF

V: TRBV29-1
J: TRBJ2-2
D: .
size: few
DNA: TGCAGCGTTCCCCGGTACACCGGGGAGCTGTTTTTT
CDR3: CSVPRYTGELFF

V: TRBV29-1
J: TRBJ2-5
D: .
size: few
DNA: TGCAGCGCACCCCCAGGGGACCAAGAGACCCAGTACTTC
CDR3: CSAPPGDQETQYF

V: TRBV25-1
J: TRBJ2-2
D: .
size: .
DNA: TGTGCCAGCAGTGAAAGGGGTCTGAACACCGGGGAGCTGTTTTTT
CDR3: CASSERGLNTGELFF

V: TRBV6-5
J: TRBJ2-5
D: TRBD2
size: .
DNA: TGTGCCAGCAGTTGGGGCGGGAGAGGGGAGACCCAGTACTTC
CDR3: CASSWGGRGETQYF

V: TRBV29-1
J: TRBJ2-7
D: .
size: few
DNA: TGCAGCGTTAGGATCGGCTACGAGCAGTACTTC
CDR3: CSVRIGYEQYF

V: TRBV7-9
J: TRBJ1-1
D: .
size: once
DNA: TGTGCCAGCAGCCCAAGCGAGGGCACTGAAGCTTTCTTT
CDR3: CASSPSEGTEAFF

V: TRBV29-1
J: TRBJ2-4
D: .
size: .
DNA: .
CDR3: CSVGDGTGNFLEYF

V: TRBV6-6
J: TRBJ2-2
D: .
size: .
DNA: TGTGCCAGCAGTTACTCGGGAGCGGAAAACACCGGGGAGCTGTTTTTT
CDR3: CASSYSGAENTGELFF

V: TRBV25-1
J: TRBJ2-5
D: .
size: .
DNA: TGTGCCAGCAGTGATAGAGAGGGAGAGACCCAGTACTTC
CDR3: CASSDREGETQYF

V: TRBV29-1
J: TRBJ2-1
D: .
size: .
DNA: TGCAGCGTGACCCTGGGCAATGAGCAGTTCTTC
CDR3: CSVTLGNEQFF

V: TRBV10-3
J: TRBJ1-2
D: .
size: .
DNA: TGTGCCATCAGTGAACAGCCAGCTAACTATGGCTACACCTTC
CDR3: CAISEQPANYGYTF

V: TRBV29-1
J: TRBJ2-2
D: .
size: few
DNA: TGCAGCGTTGATGACCAGGTGGACACCGGGGAGCTGTTTTTT
CDR3: CSVDDQVDTGELFF